This TCR beta chain was profiled in a study of OX40 agonist ivuxolimab in advanced cancers. Sequenced by immunoSEQ multiplex PCR; TCRdb stores in-frame clones only, minus some. The data contain 55,000 to 75,000 clones, 85% to 90% of them singletons. General study findings and limits: Nonresponders included some who also had low normalized T-cell clonal expansion.

Comments on this clone: Its antigen remains unidentified.

The CDR3 runs 13 residues. Germline CDR1 reads SGDLS; CDR2 reads YYNGEE. V dropped 4 bases and J dropped 6 bases, with 10 bases sitting between them. This receptor was taken from an adult with an advanced solid tumor such as melanoma, head and neck, liver or kidney cancer. Material: CD4+ or CD8+ T cells sorted from blood, obtained in a trial of the OX40 agonist ivuxolimab. The genes are TRBV9 and TRBJ2-2, with unresolved D. As DNA, the CDR3 is TGTGCCAGCAGCATAACTACGGCCGGGGAGCTGTTTTTT. Its protein is CASSITTAGELFF.